These 24 T cell receptor beta chains share one sample of origin, sequenced in a study of OX40 agonist ivuxolimab in advanced cancers. TCRdb's copy holds only in-frame clones and misses some; the assay was immunoSEQ multiplex PCR. The data show 67,000 or so clones, approximately 86% seen once. This material consisted of CD4+ or CD8+ T cells sorted from blood, taken in a trial of the OX40 agonist ivuxolimab. These receptors all come from an adult with an advanced solid tumor such as melanoma, head and neck, liver or kidney cancer.

The chain recombines TRBV6-1 with TRBJ1-2; no firm D call. Germline loops: CDR1 MNHNS, CDR2 SASEGT. The CDR3 contains 12 residues. Trimming took off 2 bases at V and 5 bases at J, with 6 bases between the two ends. CDR3 in amino acids: CASSELFYGYTF. CDR3 sequence (DNA): TGTGCCAGCAGTGAATTATTTTATGGCTACACCTTC.

The chain joins TRBV5-6 to TRBJ1-2; D is undetermined. The CDR3 is 13 amino acids. V was clipped by 1 base and J by 6 bases, with 10 bases between them. Per the germline V gene, CDR1 is SGHDT and CDR2 is YYEEEE. CDR3 coding DNA: TGTGCCAGCAGCTTGAAAGTGCAGGATGGCTACACCTTC. Amino acid sequence: CASSLKVQDGYTF.

The chain joins TRBV5-4 to TRBJ2-2, with D possibly being TRBD2 (5 bases). CDR3 size: 15 residues. Germline CDR1 is SGHNT and CDR2 is YYREEE (reference sequence). V was clipped by 4 bases and J by 3 bases, with 13 bases between them. The CDR3 protein is CASSRIRDYTGELFF. In DNA form, the CDR3 reads TGTGCCAGCAGCCGAATACGGGATTACACCGGGGAGCTGTTTTTT.

The chain couples TRBV18 to TRBJ1-5; 9 positions match TRBD1. With V trimmed by 1 base and J by 2 bases, 9 bases remained unmatched. Germline CDR1 and CDR2: KGHSH and LQKENI. The CDR3 is made up of 18 amino acids. The chain's CDR3 is CASSPQGQGMIGNQPQHF. The CDR3 DNA follows: TGTGCCAGCTCACCACAAGGACAGGGGATGATCGGCAATCAGCCCCAGCATTTT.

The V and J genes are TRBV9 and TRBJ2-7; perhaps D is TRBD1 or TRBD2 (7 bases each). Looked up from germline, CDR1 is SGDLS and CDR2 is YYNGEE. This CDR3 is 16 amino acids long. V shed 0 bases and J shed 3 bases, with 16 bases lying between them. CDR3 sequence: CASSVGTGGGIYEQYF. The CDR3 DNA reads TGTGCCAGCAGCGTAGGGACAGGCGGGGGAATCTACGAGCAGTACTTC.

The genes are TRBV28 and TRBJ1-2; D call uncertain. The CDR3 runs 14 residues. Germline V gives CDR1 MDHEN, CDR2 SYDVKM. Trimming shortened V by 6 bases and J by 8 bases, and 19 bases separated the two germline ends. The CDR3 DNA follows: TGTGCCAGCAGGACTCGACCGGGGATGGGGGGCTACACCTTC. It codes for CASRTRPGMGGYTF.

The chain recombines TRBV30 with TRBJ2-5; D assignment may be TRBD1 or TRBD2 (5 bases each). CDR3 length: 14 residues. V lost 3 bases to trimming and J lost 1 base, with 12 bases between them. Germline loops: CDR1 GTSNPN, CDR2 SVGIG (reference sequence). This chain's CDR3 is CAWRGDQAQETQYF. The CDR3 nucleotides are TGTGCCTGGAGGGGGGACCAAGCCCAAGAGACCCAGTACTTC.

This sequence joins TRBV4-2 and TRBJ2-2, with D tentatively TRBD1 or TRBD2 (5 bases each). Germline-derived CDR1 and CDR2 are LGHNA and YNFKEQ. CDR3 length: 17 residues. The V and J ends lost 3 bases and 7 bases respectively, with 21 bases between them. In nucleotides, the CDR3 is TGTGCCAGCAGCCACACCCCCCGGGACGCCGAGGGCGGGGAGCTGTTTTTT. Amino acids: CASSHTPRDAEGGELFF.

This clone was recorded only once. The chain couples TRBV27 to TRBJ2-1; D could derive from TRBD1 or TRBD2 (5 bases each). Trimming took 7 bases from V and 8 from J, leaving 18 bases between them. Per germline, CDR1 MNHEY and CDR2 SMNVEV (reference sequence). This CDR3 spans 14 amino acids. The CDR3 is CASMRGVGRHEQFF. The CDR3 DNA reads as TGTGCCAGCATGAGAGGGGTTGGCAGGCATGAGCAGTTCTTC.

V usage is TRBV7-9 and J usage is TRBJ2-6; no clear D gene. CDR3 size: 13 residues. Germline V gene data show CDR1 as SEHNR and CDR2 as FQNEAQ (reference sequence). V shed 5 bases and J shed 4 bases, with 6 bases lying between them. The CDR3 sequence: CASSPLGANVLTF. The CDR3 nucleotides are TGTGCCAGCAGCCCCCTGGGGGCCAACGTCCTGACTTTC.

The chain carries TRBV4-1 and TRBJ1-4, with a tentative D call TRBD1 (6 bases). In germline, CDR1 is MGHRA, CDR2 YSYEKL. The length of the CDR3 is 16 residues. Trimming shortened V by 2 bases and J by 10 bases, and 20 bases separated the two germline ends. The CDR3 protein is CASSQYPDRSLGKLFF. CDR3 in DNA: TGCGCCAGCAGCCAATATCCCGACAGGAGCCTTGGAAAACTGTTTTTT.

This sequence joins TRBV15 and TRBJ1-5, with D unclear. Trimming cost V 5 bases and J 7 bases, with 12 bases left between them. The CDR3 is made up of 13 amino acids. From germline, CDR1 is LNHNV and CDR2 YYDKDF (reference sequence). CDR3 residues: CATSASRIQPQHF. The CDR3 nucleotides are TGTGCCACCAGCGCGTCACGAATCCAGCCCCAGCATTTT.

V usage is TRBV28 and J usage is TRBJ2-7; D not certain. Germline loops: CDR1 MDHEN, CDR2 SYDVKM. The length of the CDR3 is 13 residues. Trimming left V 3 bases short and J 1 base short, with 7 bases between. The CDR3 DNA reads TGTGCCAGCAGTTTTCCGGCTTCCTACGAGCAGTACTTC. Translating gives CASSFPASYEQYF.

The chain links TRBV5-1 to TRBJ1-5; the match to TRBD1 covers 7 bases. J was trimmed by 2 bases and V by 4 bases; bases with no gene match: 6. CDR1 is SGHRS, CDR2 YFSETQ, per germline. This CDR3 has 15 amino acids. Here the CDR3 reads CASSEGTVGNQPQHF. Here the CDR3 DNA reads TGCGCCAGCAGCGAGGGGACAGTTGGCAATCAGCCCCAGCATTTT.

The chain has TRBV27 and TRBJ2-7; 10 bases line up with TRBD1. Germline lookup yields CDR1 MNHEY and CDR2 SMNVEV (reference sequence). With 4 bases clipped from V and 7 bases from J, the junction kept 10 bases outside the gene matches. This CDR3 contains 15 residues. The CDR3 loop is CASSYRGTGVYEQYF. The CDR3 bases are TGTGCCAGCAGTTACCGCGGGACAGGGGTTTATGAGCAGTACTTC.

The rearrangement joins TRBV4-3 to TRBJ2-7; 9 positions match TRBD2. With 0 bases clipped from V and 0 bases from J, the junction kept 3 bases outside the gene matches. Germline CDR1 LGHNA, CDR2 YSLEER. The CDR3 is 16 amino acids. CDR3 loop: CASSQDLAGSSYEQYF. In DNA form, the CDR3 reads TGCGCCAGCAGCCAAGATCTAGCGGGAAGCTCCTACGAGCAGTACTTC.

The V call is TRBV7-6, the J call TRBJ2-3; the D is unclear. Per the germline V gene, CDR1 is SGHVS and CDR2 is FNYEAQ. V dropped 3 bases and J dropped 0 bases, with 13 bases sitting between them. The CDR3 sequence is 16 residues long. The CDR3 loop reads CASSLYITESTDTQYF. CDR3 bases: TGTGCCAGCAGCTTGTATATAACAGAAAGCACAGATACGCAGTATTTT.

This clone was counted only a few times. Additional DNA sequences in this sample encode the identical CDR3. V is TRBV15 and J is TRBJ2-1; no firm D call. Germline V gene sequence: CDR1 LNHNV, CDR2 YYDKDF (reference sequence). V lost 1 base, J lost 10 bases, and 8 bases lay in between. CDR3 length: 12 residues. The CDR3 is CATSRGIGEQFF. The CDR3, as DNA: TGTGCCACCAGCAGAGGAATCGGGGAGCAGTTCTTC.

This clone was observed a few times. The chain uses TRBV5-3 and TRBJ2-5; 9 bases line up with TRBD2. The closer fit of TRBJ2-7 to the DNA end suggests the J call may be wrong. TRBV5-3 is marked as an open reading frame, function uncertain. The CDR3 runs 15 residues. The CDR3 DNA sequence: TGTGCCAGACCCTACAGACCGGGACTAGCCCACGAGCAGTACTTC. Residues: CARPYRPGLAHEQYF.

In its sample, this clone was seen once. This chain uses TRBV7-8 with TRBJ2-3; 8 bases fit TRBD2. This CDR3 is built from 15 residues. Germline values: CDR1 SGHVS, CDR2 FQNEAQ. J gave up 6 bases and V 2 bases, and 7 bases lay outside the gene matches. CDR3 DNA: TGTGCCAGCAGCTTAACCTCGGGAGGGCCGGATACGCAGTATTTT. This encodes CASSLTSGGPDTQYF.

J is TRBJ1-1 and V is TRBV4-1, with no clear D. Per germline, CDR1 MGHRA and CDR2 YSYEKL. V lost 0 bases and J lost 1, with 9 bases in between. The CDR3 loop spans 15 amino acids. The chain's CDR3 is CASSQDFEENTEAFF. CDR3 sequence (DNA): TGCGCCAGCAGCCAAGATTTCGAGGAGAACACTGAAGCTTTCTTT.

The chain couples TRBV5-1 to TRBJ2-5, with 12 bases matching TRBD1. Germline CDR1 SGHRS, CDR2 YFSETQ. This CDR3 contains 16 residues. Losses at the gene ends were 4 bases for V and 1 base for J; bases not matched to a gene: 5. The CDR3 loop reads CASSGRDRGPQETQYF. The CDR3 DNA is TGCGCCAGCAGCGGACGGGACAGGGGGCCCCAAGAGACCCAGTACTTC.

The chain couples TRBV28 to TRBJ1-5; TRBD1 matches 7 bases. The CDR3 extends over 15 amino acids. Germline V gene sequence: CDR1 MDHEN, CDR2 SYDVKM. The ends lost 3 bases at V and 0 bases at J; junction bases unmatched: 2. CDR3 DNA sequence: TGTGCCAGCAGTTTGGGACAGATTAGCAATCAGCCCCAGCATTTT. The encoded protein is CASSLGQISNQPQHF.

V and J are TRBV7-3 and TRBJ2-7; 8 bases fit TRBD1. The CDR3 extends over 14 amino acids. Per germline, CDR1 SGHTA and CDR2 FQGTGA. J gave up 5 bases and V 5 bases, and 8 bases lay outside the gene matches. The CDR3 coding sequence is TGTGCCAGCAGCCTGGACAGGGATTCCCACGAGCAGTACTTC. This codes for CASSLDRDSHEQYF.